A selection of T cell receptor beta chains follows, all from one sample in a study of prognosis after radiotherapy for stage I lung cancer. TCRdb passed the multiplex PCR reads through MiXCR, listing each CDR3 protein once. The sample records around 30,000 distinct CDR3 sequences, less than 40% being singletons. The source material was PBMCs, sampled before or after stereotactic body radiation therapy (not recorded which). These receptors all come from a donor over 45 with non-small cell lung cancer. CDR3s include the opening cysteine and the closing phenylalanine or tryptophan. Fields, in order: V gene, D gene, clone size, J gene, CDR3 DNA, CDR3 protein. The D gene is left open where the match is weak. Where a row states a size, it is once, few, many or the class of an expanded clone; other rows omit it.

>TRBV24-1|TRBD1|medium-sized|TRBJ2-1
TGTGCCACCAGTGGGACAGGGGTGGGCAATGAGCAGTTCTTC
CATSGTGVGNEQFF
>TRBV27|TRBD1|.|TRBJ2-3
TGTGCCAGCAGTAGGGGGCTAGCAGGTGTGGGGCCGGATACGCAGTATTTT
CASSRGLAGVGPDTQYF
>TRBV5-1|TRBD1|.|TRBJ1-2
TGCGCCAGCAGCTTGGCCCAGGGGGCAAGGAGTGGCTACACCTTC
CASSLAQGARSGYTF
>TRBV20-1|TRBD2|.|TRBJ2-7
TGCAGTGCTATAGCCTCCCTAGCGGGGCCCTACGATCAGTACTTC
CSAIASLAGPYDQYF
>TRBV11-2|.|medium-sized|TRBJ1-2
TGTGCCAGCAGCTTTGGGGACCGAGCTAACTATGGCTACACCTTC
CASSFGDRANYGYTF
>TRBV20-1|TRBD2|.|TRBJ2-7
TGCAGTGCTAGAGATACCGGGACTAGCGGAGGCTACGAGCAGTACTTC
CSARDTGTSGGYEQYF
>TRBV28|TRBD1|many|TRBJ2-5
TGTGCCAGCAGCCCGGACAGGGGGCGAGAGACCCAGTACTTC
CASSPDRGRETQYF
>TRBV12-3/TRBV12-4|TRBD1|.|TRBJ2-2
TGTGCCAGCAGGCCAACCGGGACAGGGAGAGAAGGGGAGCTGTTTTTT
CASRPTGTGREGELFF
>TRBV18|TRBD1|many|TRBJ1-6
TGTGCCAGCTCACCACGGGACAGGGATTCACCCCTCCACTTT
CASSPRDRDSPLHF
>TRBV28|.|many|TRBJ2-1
TGTGCCAGCAGTCTTTTTTTGTCGGACTCCGGGTTGCATGAGCAGTTCTTC
CASSLFLSDSGLHEQFF
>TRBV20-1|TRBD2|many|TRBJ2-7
TGCAGTGCTAGTTCCCCCCGGACTAGCGGTACCTACGAGCAGTACTTC
CSASSPRTSGTYEQYF
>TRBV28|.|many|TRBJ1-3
TGTGCCAGCAGTTTCGGGGGTGTGGATGGAAACACCATATATTTT
CASSFGGVDGNTIYF
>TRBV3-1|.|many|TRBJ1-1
TGTGCCAGCAGCCAAGGCGACACTGAAGCTTTCTTT
CASSQGDTEAFF
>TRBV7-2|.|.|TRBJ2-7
TGTGACAGCAGCTTAGTTGGCGGGCTCCCCTACGAGAAGTACTTC
CDSSLVGGLPYEKYF
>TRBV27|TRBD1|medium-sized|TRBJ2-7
TGTGCCAGCAGTCCAATGGACAGGGGGGCTTACGAGCAGTACTTC
CASSPMDRGAYEQYF
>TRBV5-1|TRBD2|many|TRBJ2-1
TGCGCCAGCAGCTTGGAGGGGACTACCTCCTACAATGAGCAGTTCTTC
CASSLEGTTSYNEQFF
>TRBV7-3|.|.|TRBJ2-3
TGTGCCAGCAGCTCCCTGGGCGGGGTGGGTAATACGCAGTATTTT
CASSSLGGVGNTQYF
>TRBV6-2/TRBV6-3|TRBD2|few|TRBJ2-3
TGTGCCAGCAGTGAAGGGCTAGCGGGAGCTGATACGCAGTATTTT
CASSEGLAGADTQYF